The 26 T cell receptor beta chains reported below all come from one sample, sequenced in a study of blood T cells in healthy people across ages. PCR was performed a second time for about 7 to 12 cycles using a sample-barcoded 5' primer and a J-beta primer mix. TCRdb redid the calling of the 5' RACE reads with MiXCR, one entry per CDR3 protein. The sample includes about 970,000 distinct CDR3 sequences, roughly 50% of them seen just once. The sample was blood. These receptors all come from a woman aged 60-70 years in good health.

This clonotype turned up a few times. The V gene is TRBV5-1, the J gene TRBJ2-1; TRBD2 matches at 10 bases. Germline V gene sequence: CDR1 SGHRS, CDR2 YFSETQ. After removal of 5 bases from V and 8 bases from J, the junction contained 4 bases not matched to a gene. The length of the CDR3 is 13 residues. CDR3 region: CASSGTSVHEQFF. As DNA, the CDR3 is TGCGCCAGCAGTGGGACTAGCGTTCATGAGCAGTTCTTC. Variable domain in full (rest from reference TRBV5-1 and TRBJ2-1): KAGVTQTPRYLIKTRGQQVTLSCSPISGHRSVSWYQQTPGQGLQFLFEYFSETQRNKGNFPGRFSGRQFSNSRSEMNVSTLELGDSALYLCASSGTSVHEQFFGPGTRLTVL.

This clonotype was found many times. This chain joins TRBV13 and TRBJ2-5; D possibly matches TRBD1 or TRBD2 (5 bases each). Trimming removed 3 bases from V and 4 bases from J, with 12 bases in between. The CDR3 loop spans 14 amino acids. The germline gives CDR1 PRHDT, CDR2 FYEKMQ (reference sequence). The CDR3 loop reads CASSLQGVVETQYF. DNA of the CDR3: TGTGCCAGCAGCTTGCAGGGAGTCGTAGAGACCCAGTACTTC.

In this sample, this clonotype turned up a few times. The chain combines TRBV7-2 with TRBJ2-7; TRBD1 might be the D (6 bases). CDR3 length: 14 residues. Trimming removed 2 bases at V and 3 bases at J, with 11 bases between. Germline values: CDR1 SGHTA, CDR2 FQGNSA. The CDR3 loop is CASSLIGQHYEQYF. The CDR3 nucleotides are TGTGCCAGCAGCTTAATCGGACAGCACTACGAGCAGTACTTC.

The chain joins TRBV29-1 to TRBJ2-7; TRBD1 aligns across 8 bases. Germline trimming cut 4 bases from V and 4 bases from J; bases unmatched to any gene: 9. Germline values: CDR1 SQVTM, CDR2 ANQGSEA. The CDR3 sequence is 14 residues long. The CDR3 sequence is CSVGYDRGSYEQYF. CDR3 sequence (DNA): TGCAGCGTTGGGTATGACAGGGGCAGTTACGAGCAGTACTTC.

This clonotype has only a few counts. V gene TRBV29-1 combines with J gene TRBJ2-1; 7 bases are shared with TRBD2. After removal of 8 bases from V and 5 bases from J, the junction contained 12 bases not matched to a gene. CDR3 length equals 14 residues. In germline, CDR1 is SQVTM, CDR2 ANQGSEA. The DNA of the CDR3 is TGCAGCTCCCGGCGCGGGAGCGACGACAATGAGCAGTTCTTC. Translating it yields CSSRRGSDDNEQFF.

Worth noting for this clonotype: A single base separates this from a much larger clone, so it may be a read error. The chain carries TRBV7-2 and TRBJ2-7; 7 nucleotides line up with TRBD2. The ends lost 0 bases at V and 2 bases at J; junction bases unmatched: 1. Germline loops: CDR1 SGHTA, CDR2 FQGNSA. The CDR3 length is 14 residues. The CDR3 loop reads CASSLAGGAYEQYV. The CDR3, as DNA: TGTGCCAGCAGCTTAGCGGGAGGGGCCTACGAGCAGTACGTC.

The chain employs TRBV11-2 and TRBJ2-1; D gene uncertain. Trimming pared 1 base from V and 4 bases from J, leaving 11 bases between. CDR3 length equals 15 residues. Germline CDR1 reads SGHAT; CDR2 reads FQNNGV. Written as DNA, the CDR3 is TGTGCCAGCAGCTTAGTTCGGGCAGAATACAATGAGCAGTTCTTC. This codes for CASSLVRAEYNEQFF. Supplemented by reference TRBV11-2 and TRBJ2-1, the full variable domain reads EAGVAQSPRYKIIEKRQSVAFWCNPISGHATLYWYQQILGQGPKLLIQFQNNGVVDDSQLPKDRFSAERLKGVDSTLKIQPAKLEDSAVYLCASSLVRAEYNEQFFGPGTRLTVL.

J is TRBJ2-1 and V is TRBV20-1; D unclear. Germline CDR1 is DFQATT and CDR2 is SNEGSKA (reference sequence). V dropped 1 base and J dropped 3 bases, with 10 bases sitting between them. The CDR3 spans 14 residues. CDR3 in DNA: TGCAGTGCTAGAGCCCCGAACTTCTACAATGAGCAGTTCTTC. It encodes CSARAPNFYNEQFF.

This clonotype was detected only a few times. The chain uses TRBV28 and TRBJ2-1, with D unclear. The ends were cut back, 2 bases at V and 1 base at J, with 15 bases in the middle. The CDR3 is 17 residues long. The germline gives CDR1 MDHEN, CDR2 SYDVKM. The CDR3 region is CASSLARTSVSYNEQFF. The DNA of the CDR3 is TGTGCCAGCAGTTTAGCCCGCACTTCAGTGTCCTACAATGAGCAGTTCTTC. Using reference TRBV28 and TRBJ2-1 for the parts outside the CDR3, the full variable domain is DVKVTQSSRYLVKRTGEKVFLECVQDMDHENMFWYRQDPGLGLRLIYFSYDVKMKEKGDIPEGYSVSREKKERFSLILESASTNQTSMYLCASSLARTSVSYNEQFFGPGTRLTVL.

The rearrangement links TRBV7-2 to TRBJ1-6, with TRBD1 identical over 9 bases. This CDR3 is 16 amino acids long. Germline V gene sequence: CDR1 SGHTA, CDR2 FQGNSA. V lost 1 base, J lost 9 bases, and 7 bases stayed unmatched. The CDR3 is CASSLDGTGMGSPLHF. The DNA for the CDR3 is TGTGCCAGCAGCTTAGACGGGACAGGGATGGGTTCACCCCTCCACTTT.

The J gene is TRBJ2-5, the V gene TRBV3-1; TRBD2 is a possible D gene (6 bases). Between the trimmed V and J ends, which lost 4 bases and 9 bases, there was a span of 21 bases. The CDR3 is made up of 15 amino acids. Germline lookup yields CDR1 LGHDT and CDR2 YNNKEL (reference sequence). CDR3 region: CASSPPSGPGKAQYF. The CDR3 bases are TGTGCCAGCAGCCCCCCCAGCGGGCCGGGAAAGGCCCAGTACTTC.

The sample holds a few counts of this clonotype. This chain connects TRBV10-3 to TRBJ2-7; D unclear. The J call could be wrong; TRBJ2-5 is a better fit for the DNA end. Germline V gene data show CDR1 as ENHRY and CDR2 as SYGVKD. The CDR3 totals 11 residues. The CDR3 region is CAISEQETQYF. CDR3 DNA sequence: TGTGCCATCAGTGAGCAGGAGACCCAGTACTTC.

V gene TRBV9 combines with J gene TRBJ1-2; D is unclear. CDR1 and CDR2 from the germline V gene are SGDLS and YYNGEE. CDR3 size: 14 residues. V was cut by 0 bases and J by 4 bases, with 10 bases left in between. CDR3 DNA: TGTGCCAGCAGCGTAGGAAGAGCCCTCTATGGCTACACCTTC. Translating gives CASSVGRALYGYTF.

The rearrangement uses TRBV20-1 and TRBJ2-7; D might be TRBD1 or TRBD2, each matching 5 bases. In germline, CDR1 is DFQATT, CDR2 SNEGSKA (reference sequence). The CDR3 extends over 14 amino acids. V lost 6 bases, J lost 0 bases, and 15 bases lay in between. CDR3 DNA sequence: TGCAGTGCGTACTCCGGGACGGCCTCCTACGAGCAGTACTTC. Amino acid sequence: CSAYSGTASYEQYF.

A remark on this clonotype: At one boundary the junction diverges from the germline segment, which might be a read error. J is TRBJ2-5 and V is TRBV7-2, with 7 bases aligning to TRBD1. Germline values: CDR1 SGHTA, CDR2 FQGNSA. The CDR3 has 15 residues. This chain's CDR3 is CACSPHGQVQETQYF. In nucleotides, the CDR3 is TGTGCCTGCAGCCCCCATGGACAGGTCCAAGAGACCCAGTACTTC.

The chain uses TRBV6-6 and TRBJ2-1; 11 bases are a match to TRBD2. Germline V gives CDR1 MNHNY, CDR2 SVGAGI (reference sequence). The CDR3 consists of 16 residues. V dropped 2 bases and J dropped 5; count of bases not matched to a gene: 5. CDR3 nucleotides: TGTGCCAGCAGTTACCAAGGGACTAGCGGACACAATGAGCAGTTCTTC. As protein: CASSYQGTSGHNEQFF.

This sequence joins TRBV7-2 and TRBJ2-7, with 10 bases aligning to TRBD2. In germline, CDR1 is SGHTA, CDR2 FQGNSA. This CDR3 region has 16 residues. After removal of 1 base from V and 5 bases from J, the junction contained 8 bases not matched to a gene. CDR3 nucleotide sequence: TGTGCCAGCAGCTTAGTAAGCGGGAGGGCTAGGGACGAGCAGTACTTC. Translating gives CASSLVSGRARDEQYF.

The J gene is TRBJ1-2, the V gene TRBV4-1; tentative D call: TRBD1 (5 bases). The CDR3 loop spans 17 amino acids. Germline CDR1 reads MGHRA; CDR2 reads YSYEKL. V shed 4 bases and J shed 4 bases, with 22 bases lying between them. The DNA of the CDR3 is TGCGCCAGCAGCCCAATCTCGGGGGGACTTAAGTCCTATGGCTACACCTTC. Its protein product is CASSPISGGLKSYGYTF.

V gene TRBV20-1 combines with J gene TRBJ1-2; maybe TRBD1 (5 bases). V was pared by 3 bases and J by 2 bases, with 16 bases between. Germline-derived CDR1 and CDR2 are DFQATT and SNEGSKA (reference sequence). This CDR3 is 15 amino acids long. The DNA for the CDR3 is TGCAGTGCTAGTAAGCTGGACACTATAAACTATGGCTACACCTTC. Amino acid sequence: CSASKLDTINYGYTF.

This clonotype was counted between two and nine times. The CDR3 reads CASTLTGGTYEQYF. The CDR3 coding sequence is TGTGCCAGCACCTTGACAGGGGGAACCTACGAGCAGTACTTC. This rearrangement joins TRBV6-2 or TRBV6-3 to TRBJ2-7; 9 nucleotides agree with TRBD1. The junction had 6 bases not matched to a gene; V was cut back by 7 bases and J by 2 bases. The CDR3 is 14 amino acids. Germline values: CDR1 MNHEY, CDR2 SVGEGT.

This clonotype was counted a few times. V is TRBV27 and J is TRBJ1-2; TRBD1 aligns across 9 bases. The germline CDR1 and CDR2 sequences are MNHEY and SMNVEV (reference sequence). This CDR3 has 15 residues. Trimming took 0 bases from V and 7 from J; bases not matched to a gene: 6. CDR3 in DNA: TGTGCCAGCAGTTTATCTGGGACAGGGTGGAGTGGCTACACCTTC. The encoded protein is CASSLSGTGWSGYTF.

The V and J genes are TRBV15 and TRBJ2-3; no definite D call. Trimming cost V 1 base and J 2 bases, with 1 base left between them. Germline CDR1 LNHNV, CDR2 YYDKDF (reference sequence). This CDR3 comprises 12 residues. For the CDR3, the DNA is TGTGCCACCAGCAGAGTCACAGATACGCAGTATTTT. Its translation is CATSRVTDTQYF.

The chain recombines TRBV14 with TRBJ2-7; possibly TRBD2 for D (5 bases). V lost 0 bases and J 2 bases, leaving 14 bases between the germline ends. The CDR3 loop spans 16 amino acids. Germline loops: CDR1 SGHDN, CDR2 FVKESK. The CDR3 nucleotides are TGTGCCAGCAGCCAAGATTGGGAGACGGCTACCTACGAGCAGTACTTC. Its translation is CASSQDWETATYEQYF.

The chain has TRBV27 and TRBJ2-1; the match to TRBD2 covers 9 bases. The CDR3 is 17 residues long. Per the germline V gene, CDR1 is MNHEY and CDR2 is SMNVEV (reference sequence). With V trimmed by 2 bases and J by 4 bases, 9 bases remained unmatched. The CDR3 nucleotides read TGTGCCAGCAGTTTAATTTTGGTGGCGGGAGGGTACAATGAGCAGTTCTTC. This encodes CASSLILVAGGYNEQFF.

V gene TRBV29-1 combines with J gene TRBJ2-1, with 9 bases lining up with TRBD2. The CDR3 contains 15 residues. Germline CDR1 and CDR2: SQVTM and ANQGSEA. The ends lost 5 bases at V and 5 bases at J; junction bases unmatched: 10. In DNA form, the CDR3 reads TGCAGCGTTCTTCTGACTAGCGGCCCAGACAATGAGCAGTTCTTC. This encodes CSVLLTSGPDNEQFF.

The chain recombines TRBV27 with TRBJ2-1, with 9 bases matching TRBD2. V lost 2 bases to trimming and J lost 5 bases; unmatched junction nucleotides: 4. The CDR3 runs 15 residues. The germline V gene encodes CDR1 MNHEY and CDR2 SMNVEV (reference sequence). This chain's CDR3 is CASSLAGLAHNEQFF. The CDR3 DNA reads TGTGCCAGCAGTTTAGCGGGACTAGCCCACAATGAGCAGTTCTTC.